This T cell receptor beta chain was sequenced for a study of blood T cell repertoires in COVID-19. As for the study in general: From the United States, Italy and Spain came samples of acute and convalescent COVID-19. Sources were T cells, B-cell-depleted T cells, or PBMCs; the material itself was cDNA or gDNA.

Under the authors' procedure: Reference gene primer amplification gave estimated nucleated cell counts. The table came from immunoSEQ multiplex PCR; TCRdb's copy has only in-frame clones and leaves some out. The DNA was the basis for D and trimming; V, J and clone size are from that table. The repertoire has about 62,000 clones, approximately 79% of them found once; the top ten carry over 20%. After removal of 5 bases from V and 9 bases from J, the junction contained 13 bases not matched to a gene. Germline CDR1 reads SGHAT; CDR2 reads FQNNGV. This CDR3 is built from 15 residues. This clonotype originated in a woman over 75 with active or convalescent COVID-19. Material for sequencing was peripheral blood. The chain links TRBV11-2 to TRBJ2-1; 7 bases line up with TRBD2. The CDR3 DNA sequence: TGTGCCAGCAGCCCACGGACTAGGTCGGCATCTGAGCAGTTCTTC. It codes for CASSPRTRSASEQFF. The entire variable domain, with the rest obtained from reference TRBV11-2 and TRBJ2-1, is as follows: EAGVAQSPRYKIIEKRQSVAFWCNPISGHATLYWYQQILGQGPKLLIQFQNNGVVDDSQLPKDRFSAERLKGVDSTLKIQPAKLEDSAVYLCASSPRTRSASEQFFGPGTRLTVL.